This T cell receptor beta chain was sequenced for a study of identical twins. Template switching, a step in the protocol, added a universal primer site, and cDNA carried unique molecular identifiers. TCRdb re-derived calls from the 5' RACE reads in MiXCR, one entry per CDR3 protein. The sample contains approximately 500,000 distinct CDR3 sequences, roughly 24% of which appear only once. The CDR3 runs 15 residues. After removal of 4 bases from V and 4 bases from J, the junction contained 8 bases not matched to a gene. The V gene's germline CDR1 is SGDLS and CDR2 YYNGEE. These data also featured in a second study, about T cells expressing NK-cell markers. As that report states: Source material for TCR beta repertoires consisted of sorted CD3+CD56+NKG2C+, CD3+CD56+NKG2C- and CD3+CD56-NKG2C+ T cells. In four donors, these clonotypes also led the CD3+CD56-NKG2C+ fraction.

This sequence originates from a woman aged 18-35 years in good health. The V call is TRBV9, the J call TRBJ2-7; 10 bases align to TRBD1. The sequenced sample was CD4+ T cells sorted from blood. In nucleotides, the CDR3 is TGTGCCAGCAGCCCTCGGGACAGGGGATGGTACGAGCAGTACTTC. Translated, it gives CASSPRDRGWYEQYF.